The clone carrying this T cell receptor (beta chain) showed up just a few times. The antigen remains undetermined. Germline lookup yields CDR1 MNHEY and CDR2 SMNVEV (reference sequence). The CDR3 has 15 amino acids. Between the trimmed V and J ends, which lost 4 bases and 1 base, there was a span of 13 bases. The sample is drawn from a study of beta chain features in type 1 diabetes. cDNA synthesis used the whole RNA isolate, giving expressed TCRB sequences. Method: immunoSEQ multiplex PCR; TCRdb's copy keeps in-frame clones and lacks some. The sample holds 640,000 or so clones, around 15% seen once. Overall study findings and caveats: In all four CD4+ subsets, TCRB CDR3 length was significantly, moderately reduced in type 1 diabetes.

The chain is built from TRBV27 and TRBJ1-1; D call uncertain. What was sequenced was naive CD4+ T cells from blood. This TCR was sampled from a man aged 18 to 30 with type 1 diabetes. CDR3 DNA: TGTGCCAGCAGTTCCGCCTCCGCGACGAACACTGAAGCTTTCTTT. Translating gives CASSSASATNTEAFF.